This T cell receptor beta chain comes out of a study of T cells expressing NK-cell markers. Across the whole study: It was from sorted CD3+CD56+NKG2C+, CD3+CD56+NKG2C- and CD3+CD56-NKG2C+ T cells that TCR beta repertoires came. Study outcomes and limitations: NKG2C+ dominant clonotype frequencies in five to seven donors were roughly 1.0-7.5% of CD8+ T cells.

Germline V gene sequence: CDR1 SQVTM, CDR2 ANQGSEA. CDR3 length: 12 amino acids. For TCR beta, cDNA was produced by 5'RACE template switching with UMIs. TCRdb re-called the 5' RACE reads and gives one entry per CDR3 protein, without DNA. The sample holds around 470,000 distinct CDR3 sequences. Of note for this clonotype: Antigen: not known.

Specimen: blood T cells: a sorted CD56 or NKG2C T cell subset, CD4+ or CD8+ T cells, or bulk PBMC T cells (not recorded which). The TCR comes from a woman aged 45 to 65 in good health. The rearrangement uses TRBV29-1 and TRBJ2-1; TCRdb proposes TRBD2, but this gene call is untestable without DNA. Here the CDR3 reads CSAREGVGEQFF.